The 32 T cell receptor beta chains below all came from one sample that was sequenced in a study of cytomegalovirus exposure and HLA in healthy donors. The PCR used 60 Vbeta and 13 Jbeta primers. Here immunoSEQ multiplex PCR was the method, and the copy in TCRdb shows in-frame clones only, minus some. The data hold more than 100,000 clones, with roughly 65% observed a single time. Sequenced: PBMCs. The receptors stem from a man aged 40-55 years in good health and CMV-seropositive.

The gene calls are TRBV4-1 and TRBJ2-7, with 10 bases aligning to TRBD1. The CDR3 has 16 amino acids. The germline V gene has CDR1 MGHRA and CDR2 YSYEKL. V lost 3 bases, J lost 3 bases, and 8 bases stayed unmatched. The CDR3: CASSHHDRGPYYEQYF. Written as DNA, the CDR3 is TGCGCCAGCAGCCACCACGACAGGGGGCCCTACTACGAGCAGTACTTC.

This clone was detected only once. The V and J genes are TRBV7-9 and TRBJ2-1, with 11 nucleotides matching TRBD2. In germline, CDR1 is SEHNR, CDR2 FQNEAQ (reference sequence). V dropped 4 bases and J dropped 7; count of bases not matched to a gene: 9. This CDR3 spans 16 amino acids. The DNA for the CDR3 is TGTGCCAGCAGCTCGTCTAGCGGGGGGAATATGAATGAGCAGTTCTTC. Translating it yields CASSSSSGGNMNEQFF.

This sequence joins TRBV30 and TRBJ2-1; TRBD2 matches 10 bases. Germline CDR1 reads GTSNPN; CDR2 reads SVGIG (reference sequence). V was pared by 4 bases and J by 7 bases, with 10 bases of the junction left unmatched. The CDR3 has 15 residues. CDR3 DNA sequence: TGTGCCTGGACCATTAGCGGGAGGACGGGGAATGAGCAGTTCTTC. This gives the protein CAWTISGRTGNEQFF.

V and J are TRBV5-1 and TRBJ1-4; 7 bases fit TRBD1. The CDR3 has 17 residues. Germline lookup yields CDR1 SGHRS and CDR2 YFSETQ. V lost 2 bases to trimming and J lost 0 bases; unmatched junction nucleotides: 7. This CDR3 reads CASSLGTALATNEKLFF. The CDR3 DNA follows: TGCGCCAGCAGCTTAGGGACAGCCCTTGCAACTAATGAAAAACTGTTTTTT.

This chain links TRBV29-1 with TRBJ1-2, with D tentatively TRBD1 (6 bases). This CDR3 is 16 amino acids long. Germline CDR1 SQVTM, CDR2 ANQGSEA. The V end lost 0 bases, the J end lost 4 bases, and 18 bases lay between the germline ends. CDR3 protein: CSVEDRKPGDTYGYTF. As DNA, the CDR3 is TGCAGCGTTGAAGATCGGAAGCCAGGGGATACCTATGGCTACACCTTC.

The chain uses TRBV7-3 and TRBJ2-2; D might be TRBD1 (5 bases). The ends were cut back, 5 bases at V and 6 bases at J, with 13 bases in the middle. CDR1 SGHTA and CDR2 FQGTGA come from the germline V gene. The CDR3 has 14 residues. CDR3 nucleotide sequence: TGTGCCAGCAGCCCAGGGATCTGGGCCGGGGAGCTGTTTTTT. Translation gives CASSPGIWAGELFF.

In its sample, this clone is medium-sized. V gene TRBV6-1 combines with J gene TRBJ1-3; tentatively, D is TRBD1 (6 bases). V was trimmed by 0 bases and J by 5 bases, leaving 11 bases between them. CDR3 length: 15 amino acids. Germline V CDR1 and CDR2: MNHNS, SASEGT. The CDR3 loop is CASSEASTGRNTIYF. The DNA for the CDR3 is TGTGCCAGCAGTGAAGCGTCGACAGGACGAAACACCATATATTTT.

V gene TRBV2 combines with J gene TRBJ2-3; TRBD2 aligns across 7 bases. The CDR3 loop spans 16 amino acids. V dropped 7 bases and J dropped 2; count of bases not matched to a gene: 12. Germline V lookup: CDR1 SNHLY, CDR2 FYNNEI. CDR3 amino acids: CASKERWGGDTDTQYF. Here the CDR3 DNA reads TGTGCCAGCAAGGAGAGATGGGGGGGGGACACAGATACGCAGTATTTT.

The chain uses TRBV28 and TRBJ1-2; D is undetermined. V was pared by 10 bases and J by 2 bases, with 20 bases between. This CDR3 spans 15 amino acids. Germline CDR1 reads MDHEN; CDR2 reads SYDVKM. The CDR3 coding sequence is TGTGCCATCCTAAATTCCGTAGAGTGGAACTATGGCTACACCTTC. This sequence encodes CAILNSVEWNYGYTF.

The chain couples TRBV30 to TRBJ1-2; no reliable D call. Trimming stripped 5 bases from V and 4 bases from J, with 14 bases between. Looked up from germline, CDR1 is GTSNPN and CDR2 is SVGIG (reference sequence). This CDR3 contains 13 residues. CDR3 region: CAWESIHSYGYTF. CDR3 nucleotide sequence: TGTGCCTGGGAAAGCATCCACTCCTATGGCTACACCTTC.

The chain joins TRBV6-5 to TRBJ1-6; 9 bases match TRBD1. Germline assignment: CDR1 MNHEY and CDR2 SVGAGI. Trimming at V came to 2 bases and at J to 7 bases, leaving 3 bases not matched to a gene. The CDR3 has 15 amino acids. CDR3 sequence (DNA): TGTGCCAGCAGTTACGGACAGGGGAGGAATTCACCCCTCCACTTT. Its protein product is CASSYGQGRNSPLHF.

This chain connects TRBV5-4 to TRBJ2-3, with TRBD2 matching 9 bases. With 4 bases clipped from V and 3 bases from J, the junction kept 9 bases outside the gene matches. CDR3 size: 16 residues. Germline-derived CDR1 and CDR2 are SGHNT and YYREEE (reference sequence). CDR3: CASSPGTSSVTDTQYF. CDR3 nucleotides: TGTGCCAGCAGCCCCGGGACTAGCAGCGTAACAGATACGCAGTATTTT.

The J gene is TRBJ1-1, the V gene TRBV4-2; no clear D gene. The CDR3 is made up of 15 amino acids. Per germline, CDR1 LGHNA and CDR2 YNFKEQ. Trimming removed 1 base from V and 1 base from J, with 10 bases in between. The CDR3 loop reads CASSQVGDRNTEAFF. The DNA for the CDR3 is TGTGCCAGCAGCCAAGTGGGAGACCGGAACACTGAAGCTTTCTTT.

V gene TRBV18 combines with J gene TRBJ2-7; D unresolved. The CDR3 extends over 15 amino acids. Between the trimmed V and J ends, which lost 2 bases and 3 bases, there was a span of 14 bases. The V gene's germline CDR1 is KGHSH and CDR2 LQKENI. The DNA for the CDR3 is TGTGCCAGCTCACCAGCCGGTAATGGGCTCTACGAGCAGTACTTC. Protein: CASSPAGNGLYEQYF.

In DNA, the CDR3 is TGTGCCAGTACTGAGGGGGACAGGGTCTCCTATGGCTACACCTTC. Amino acids: CASTEGDRVSYGYTF. The V gene is TRBV2, the J gene TRBJ1-2; TRBD1 matches at 9 bases. Unmatched junction bases numbered 12, after V lost 9 bases and J lost 4 bases. This CDR3 comprises 15 residues. Germline-derived CDR1 and CDR2 are SNHLY and FYNNEI.

This clone was detected a few times. The J gene is TRBJ1-1, the V gene TRBV6-5; TRBD1 might be the D (5 bases). CDR3 length: 15 residues. V dropped 0 bases and J dropped 0 bases, with 8 bases sitting between them. In germline, CDR1 is MNHEY, CDR2 SVGAGI. In DNA form, the CDR3 reads TGTGCCAGCAGTTACTCGACAGCCATGAACACTGAAGCTTTCTTT. Protein sequence: CASSYSTAMNTEAFF.

This sequence joins TRBV5-6 and TRBJ2-2; D possibly corresponds to TRBD2 (6 bases). Germline V lookup: CDR1 SGHDT, CDR2 YYEEEE. V lost 2 bases, J lost 4 bases, and 12 bases lay in between. The CDR3 contains 15 residues. The CDR3, as DNA: TGTGCCAGCAGCTTCGGAGGGAGAGGCACCGGGGAGCTGTTTTTT. Its translation is CASSFGGRGTGELFF.

This clone showed up just a few times. The chain employs TRBV28 and TRBJ1-5, with TRBD1 identical over 8 bases. J gave up 1 base and V 4 bases, and 9 bases lay outside the gene matches. Germline assignment: CDR1 MDHEN and CDR2 SYDVKM. This CDR3 has 17 amino acids. As DNA, the CDR3 is TGTGCCAGCAGTTCCCCCGGACAGGGAGGGAGCAATCAGCCCCAGCATTTT. Translation: CASSSPGQGGSNQPQHF.

This clone came up a few times. V gene TRBV12-5 combines with J gene TRBJ2-5; 8 bases match TRBD1. V gave up 7 bases and J gave up 4 bases; unmatched junction bases: 14. This CDR3 has 16 amino acids. Germline V gives CDR1 LGHNT, CDR2 FRNRAP. This CDR3 is CASARAQGVVLETQYF. In DNA form, the CDR3 reads TGTGCTAGTGCTAGAGCACAGGGGGTCGTTTTAGAGACCCAGTACTTC.

The chain employs TRBV5-4 and TRBJ2-2; TRBD1 is a possible D gene (5 bases). The CDR3 extends over 13 amino acids. V dropped 4 bases and J dropped 4 bases, with 8 bases sitting between them. CDR1 is SGHNT, CDR2 YYREEE, per germline (reference sequence). CDR3 protein: CASSLDSTGELFF. CDR3 nucleotide sequence: TGTGCCAGCAGCCTTGACAGCACCGGGGAGCTGTTTTTT.

This clone was counted a few times. Distinct nucleotide sequences in the sample also encode this CDR3. CDR3 in amino acids: CASSRGQGREKLFF. The DNA for the CDR3 is TGTGCCAGCAGCAGGGGACAGGGAAGGGAAAAACTGTTTTTT. The rearrangement links TRBV28 to TRBJ1-4; TRBD1 agrees at 9 bases. Germline V gene sequence: CDR1 MDHEN, CDR2 SYDVKM. V dropped 6 bases and J dropped 8; count of bases not matched to a gene: 7. The CDR3 extends over 14 amino acids.

The rearrangement links TRBV5-1 to TRBJ2-3, with 8 bases fitting TRBD2. The V segment lost 4 bases and the J segment 1 base; nucleotides outside the gene matches: 8. CDR1 and CDR2 (germline): SGHRS, YFSETQ. This CDR3 is built from 16 residues. The CDR3 DNA reads TGCGCCAGCAGCCCAGGCCTCGGGGGGGGCACAGATACGCAGTATTTT. Translating it yields CASSPGLGGGTDTQYF.

As DNA, the CDR3 is TGTGCCAGCAGTGAAGCGGCCGGGGACAATCGTGGAAACACCATATATTTT. This codes for CASSEAAGDNRGNTIYF. The chain has TRBV6-1 and TRBJ1-3; D possibly corresponds to TRBD1 (6 bases). The CDR3 is made up of 17 amino acids. Deletions cut 0 bases from V and 3 bases from J, with 15 bases between. Germline V lookup: CDR1 MNHNS, CDR2 SASEGT.

Of note for this clone: At the DNA level, this CDR3 is encoded by other sequences in the same sample as well. The J gene is TRBJ2-7, the V gene TRBV5-6, with 10 positions matching TRBD2. V shed 4 bases and J 3 bases; nucleotides not matched to a gene: 7. The CDR3 length is 15 residues. Germline loops: CDR1 SGHDT, CDR2 YYEEEE. CDR3 residues: CASSGRTSGLYEQYF. In DNA, the CDR3 is TGTGCCAGCAGCGGACGGACTAGCGGCCTCTACGAGCAGTACTTC.

This chain connects TRBV29-1 to TRBJ1-2; the match to TRBD1 covers 9 bases. The CDR3 sequence is 17 residues long. Germline V gene data show CDR1 as SQVTM and CDR2 as ANQGSEA. The V gene end was trimmed by 3 bases and the J gene end by 2 bases; junction bases not matched to a gene: 13. The CDR3 DNA reads TGCAGCGTTGAGTCGGTGACAGGGGGTTTTTGGAACTATGGCTACACCTTC. It codes for CSVESVTGGFWNYGYTF.

The chain joins TRBV11-1 to TRBJ2-1, with D perhaps matching TRBD1 (5 bases). Germline CDR1 SGHAT, CDR2 FQDESV (reference sequence). V gave up 0 bases and J gave up 4 bases, with 13 bases separating them. The CDR3 runs to 16 residues. The CDR3 reads CASSLAQQGGYNEQFF. For the CDR3, the DNA is TGTGCCAGCAGCTTAGCGCAGCAGGGTGGATACAATGAGCAGTTCTTC.

The chain recombines TRBV5-1 with TRBJ2-5; TRBD1 might be the D (5 bases). This CDR3 is 16 amino acids long. From germline, CDR1 is SGHRS and CDR2 YFSETQ. The V gene lost 1 base and the J gene lost 2 bases, with 15 bases spanning the gap. In DNA form, the CDR3 reads TGCGCCAGCAGCTTGATGGTTAGGGGCCCTCAAGAGACCCAGTACTTC. This encodes CASSLMVRGPQETQYF.

As concerns this clone: No DNA is shown, since the ends of the CDR3 on it are uncertain; the CDR3 is the one TCRdb lists. The chain uses TRBV4-1 and TRBJ1-5; the table's D call of TRBD1 was not tested on the DNA. Inclusive of both ends, the CDR3 amounts to 14 amino acids. The germline gives CDR1 MGHRA, CDR2 YSYEKL. The CDR3 loop reads CASSQDTGILAQHF.

This clone was seen only once. The chain employs TRBV5-6 and TRBJ2-4; D is unclear. Trimming stripped 0 bases from V and 10 bases from J, with 8 bases between. The CDR3 contains 12 residues. The V gene's germline CDR1 is SGHDT and CDR2 YYEEEE. The CDR3, as DNA: TGTGCCAGCAGCTTGGGACTGAATATTCAGTACTTC. Protein sequence: CASSLGLNIQYF. The full variable domain, its missing parts supplied by reference TRBV5-6 and TRBJ2-4, is DAGVTQSPTHLIKTRGQQVTLRCSPKSGHDTVSWYQQALGQGPQFIFQYYEEEERQRGNFPDRFSGHQFPNYSSELNVNALLLGDSALYLCASSLGLNIQYFGAGTRLSVL.

V is TRBV6-5 and J is TRBJ2-7; TRBD2 matches at 8 bases. The CDR3 is 16 amino acids. V lost 0 bases and J lost 2; bases outside the gene matches: 6. Germline V gene lookup returns CDR1 MNHEY and CDR2 SVGAGI. The CDR3 is CASSYSILADTYEQYF. The CDR3 DNA follows: TGTGCCAGCAGTTACTCGATACTAGCGGATACCTACGAGCAGTACTTC.

This clone turned up a few times. The chain recombines TRBV6-5 with TRBJ2-7; 7 bases are a match to TRBD1. The CDR3 has 15 residues. The germline V gene has CDR1 MNHEY and CDR2 SVGAGI. V shed 2 bases, J shed 2 bases, and the junction held 6 bases outside the gene matches. The DNA of the CDR3 is TGTGCCAGCAGTTACATCCAGGGGGATCCCTACGAGCAGTACTTC. It specifies CASSYIQGDPYEQYF.

This clone was detected only a few times. The gene calls are TRBV7-9 and TRBJ1-2; 10 bases line up with TRBD1. J gave up 6 bases and V 9 bases, and 10 bases lay outside the gene matches. Germline V gives CDR1 SEHNR, CDR2 FQNEAQ (reference sequence). This CDR3 has 14 amino acids. Here the CDR3 reads CASTPGQGLNGYTF. The CDR3, as DNA: TGTGCCAGTACCCCGGGACAGGGGCTCAATGGCTACACCTTC.